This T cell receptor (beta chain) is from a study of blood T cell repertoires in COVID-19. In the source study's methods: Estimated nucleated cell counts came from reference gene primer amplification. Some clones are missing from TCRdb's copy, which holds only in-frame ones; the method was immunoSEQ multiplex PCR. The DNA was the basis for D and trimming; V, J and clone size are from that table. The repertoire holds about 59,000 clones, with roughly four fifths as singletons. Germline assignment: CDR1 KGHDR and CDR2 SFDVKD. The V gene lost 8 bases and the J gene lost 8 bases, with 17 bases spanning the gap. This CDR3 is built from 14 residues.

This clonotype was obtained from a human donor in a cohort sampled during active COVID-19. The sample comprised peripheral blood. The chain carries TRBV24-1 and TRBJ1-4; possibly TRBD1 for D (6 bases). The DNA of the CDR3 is TGTGCCACCATGGAAGGGGGTAAAGACGAAAAACTGTTTTTT. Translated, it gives CATMEGGKDEKLFF.